This record concerns one TCR beta chain sequence. Its antigen is unknown. Being one base from a much bigger clone, this may be a read error. It is unclear where the CDR3 begins or ends on the DNA, so no DNA is shown, and the CDR3 is as TCRdb lists it. Without any cell sorting, total RNA and DNA were co-extracted from about 20-30 mg of bulk tissue using the AllPrep DNA/RNA mini kit. Between late 2015 and March 2016, about 5 patients in China with histopathologically diagnosed primary liver carcinoma had their tumors surgically resected. Patients had chronic HBV infection and were treatment-naive at sampling. Each tumor was sampled at five spatially separated regions: the tumor centre plus the superior, inferior, left-lateral and right-lateral poles. More than 75% viable tumor cells were found by histology in every tumor sample. Fresh tumor and adjacent tissue pieces were bisected, with one half stored in RNAlater at -80 degrees C and the other half sent for histology.

Starting from approximately 0.5 ug total RNA, TCRbeta-specific cDNA was produced by reverse transcription with a constant-region primer and ProtoScript II reverse transcriptase. Construction of the TCRbeta libraries relied on three nested rounds of multiplex PCR, following a slightly modified ARM-PCR procedure. The first two PCR rounds used multiplex TRBV1-TRBV30 forward primers with a Cbeta reverse primer, each for 10 cycles. Sample barcodes and Illumina adapters were attached in a final 25-cycle PCR using Deep VentR polymerase. Before sequencing, amplicons between 200 and 500 bp were purified from gel using a QIAquick gel extraction kit. An Illumina HiSeq 2500 was used to sequence the TCRbeta amplicons, generating 250-bp paired-end reads. The original methods were these. Quality trimming of reads was performed with Trimmomatic v0.33, and paired reads were merged with FLASH v1.2.11 so that full CDR3 sequences could be recovered. V, D and J germline segments were assigned to the rearranged TCRbeta sequences using MiGEC v1.2.1b. Clonotype statistics, along with Shannon-Wiener diversity indices, were calculated using VDJtools v1.0.0. To reduce sampling bias, subsequent analyses other than the diversity analysis used only the 250 most abundant clonotypes in each sample. The public reads were reprocessed in TCRdb via fastp at Q25 and MiXCR, keeping in-frame beta chains. Each entry is one CDR3 protein sequence, shown with its most common DNA and genes. It is TCRdb's table, rather than the study itself, that gives the V and J calls and clone size. Counted in this sample were 90,000 to 150,000 distinct CDR3 sequences; 55% to 75% of them appeared once. The ten biggest clones cover 7% to 10% of the sample.

This sample stems from a study of tumor-infiltrating lymphocytes in primary liver carcinoma (dated by TCRdb to about 2017). Context from the whole study: Of the five patients (three men and two women, aged 30 to 69 years), four had hepatocellular carcinoma and one had combined HCC and intrahepatic cholangiocarcinoma. Tumors of the five patients were stage T1-T3 N0M0 with maximum diameters of 4.2 to 10 cm. Roughly 3.5 to 7.5 million productive TCRbeta reads were obtained per sample, and no significant difference in read depth was found between tissue types. TCRbeta repertoire sequencing, expression microarrays and whole-exome sequencing were combined in the study across five regions of each liver tumor, with adjacent normal tissue and blood also included. A total of roughly 35 specimens from 5 patients, comprising some 25 tumor regions, 5 adjacent noncancerous liver tissues and 5 peripheral blood samples, were covered by TCRbeta repertoire sequencing. To link TCRbeta repertoire diversity to the local molecular phenotype, the 20 to 30 tumor region samples were profiled with Agilent mRNA microarrays. Reproducibility between technical replicate repertoires was high, with correlation coefficients above 0.95 and mean shared-clone rates about 0.9.

From the cysteine up to the phenylalanine, the CDR3 has a length of 15 residues. CDR1 and CDR2 were assigned from the germline V gene as SQVTM and ANQGSEA. The investigation overall reported the following: Because only the TCR beta chain was sequenced and unpaired alpha chains were not captured, true repertoire diversity is likely underestimated. Pairs of tumor regions showed greater repertoire overlap (mean around 36%) than tumor-adjacent pairs (roughly 17%) or tumor-blood pairs (approximately 15%), which is consistent with antigen-driven expansion. A significantly larger repertoire fraction was made up by the top 250 clones in tumors than in blood (p = 0.039). The study included only five or six patients, and the authors note findings should be validated in a larger study. Because the samples were bulk and unsorted, CD4+ and CD8+ T cell repertoires could not be compared. Only about 7.5-25% of top clones were found in all five regions of a tumor, suggesting spatial heterogeneity of tumor-infiltrating T cells.

This TCR was recovered from a woman aged 60-75 years with primary liver carcinoma and hepatitis B virus infection. The sequenced sample consisted of liver tumor tissue from sampling region 1. The sample's cell subset or site, from its label and the paper: tumor region T1, superior pole. This chain is built from TRBV29-1 and TRBJ1-2; TRBD1 was called by the table and not checked on the DNA. The CDR3 here reads CSVRIQGTGPYGCTF.